The 30 T cell receptor beta chains reported below all come from one sample, sequenced in a study of sequential checkpoint blockade in melanoma. The treatment: randomized to nivolumab then ipilimumab (arm A) or the reverse (arm B). TCRdb keeps only in-frame clones here, not all; method: immunoSEQ multiplex PCR. The table has 4,000 to 6,500 clones, roughly three fifths seen once; the top ten hold 43%. The starting material was CD8+ T cells sorted from blood (inferred from file names), obtained from a patient given nivolumab and ipilimumab in sequence. Receptor source: a human donor with melanoma.

This clone was seen only a few times. The chain combines TRBV27 with TRBJ2-1; D is ambiguous. The length of the CDR3 is 15 residues. V was cut by 1 base and J by 7 bases, with 14 bases left in between. Germline values: CDR1 MNHEY, CDR2 SMNVEV (reference sequence). The CDR3 coding sequence is TGTGCCAGCAGTTTATTTTCGTTCCGGTTTAATGAGCAGTTCTTC. This translates into CASSLFSFRFNEQFF.

CDR3 nucleotides: TGCAGCGTTTTGACAGGGACCAACTATGGCTACACCTTC. Translating it yields CSVLTGTNYGYTF. The rearrangement uses TRBV29-1 and TRBJ1-2; 7 nucleotides align to TRBD1. V gave up 5 bases and J gave up 2 bases; unmatched junction bases: 5. Per germline, CDR1 SQVTM and CDR2 ANQGSEA. The CDR3 consists of 13 residues.

This clone has only one observation. This sequence joins TRBV7-9 and TRBJ2-1, with 13 bases that match TRBD2. Germline V gives CDR1 SEHNR, CDR2 FQNEAQ (reference sequence). The J segment lost 1 base and the V segment lost 4 bases, leaving 4 bases of the junction unmatched. The CDR3 has 17 amino acids. The CDR3 sequence is CASSSRTSGGSYNEQFF. The DNA of the CDR3 is TGTGCCAGCAGCTCGAGGACTAGCGGGGGTTCCTACAATGAGCAGTTCTTC. The full variable domain, with the rest looked up from reference TRBV7-9 and TRBJ2-1, is DTGVSQNPRHKITKRGQNVTFRCDPISEHNRLYWYRQTLGQGPEFLTYFQNEAQLEKSRLLSDRFSAERPKGSFSTLEIQRTEQGDSAMYLCASSSRTSGGSYNEQFFGPGTRLTVL.

The J gene is TRBJ2-1, the V gene TRBV2, with a possible D match to TRBD2 (5 bases). Trimming shortened V by 3 bases and J by 6 bases, and 15 bases separated the two germline ends. There are 15 residues in the CDR3. Germline lookup yields CDR1 SNHLY and CDR2 FYNNEI. The CDR3 spells CASSDVRGISNEQFF. The CDR3 coding sequence is TGTGCCAGCAGTGATGTTCGGGGAATCAGCAATGAGCAGTTCTTC.

V gene TRBV10-2 combines with J gene TRBJ1-5; no reliable D call. CDR3 size: 13 residues. Germline V gene data show CDR1 as WSHSY and CDR2 as SAAADI. Trimming shortened V by 4 bases and J by 11 bases, and 15 bases separated the two germline ends. CDR3 DNA: TGCGCCAGCAGTGTAAAGGAAAATGGAGCCCAGCATTTT. This translates into CASSVKENGAQHF.

The chain couples TRBV4-1 to TRBJ1-6; D perhaps matches TRBD1 (5 bases). This CDR3 spans 14 amino acids. Germline V gene lookup returns CDR1 MGHRA and CDR2 YSYEKL. V was shortened by 0 bases and J by 9 bases, with 9 bases between the two germline ends. The CDR3 nucleotides are TGCGCCAGCAGCCAAGACTCCAGGGCTTCACCCCTCCACTTT. Protein product: CASSQDSRASPLHF.

The J gene is TRBJ1-5, the V gene TRBV2, with D tentatively TRBD1 (6 bases). Trimming removed 7 bases at V and 3 bases at J, with 10 bases between. This CDR3 is 13 amino acids long. Germline CDR1 SNHLY, CDR2 FYNNEI. CDR3 sequence: CASTKGDNQPQHF. Here the CDR3 DNA reads TGTGCCAGCACCAAGGGGGACAATCAGCCCCAGCATTTT. Complete variable domain (other parts from reference TRBV2 and TRBJ1-5): EPEVTQTPSHQVTQMGQEVILRCVPISNHLYFYWYRQILGQKVEFLVSFYNNEISEKSEIFDDQFSVERPDGSNFTLKIRSTKLEDSAMYFCASTKGDNQPQHFGDGTRLSIL.

The rearrangement joins TRBV11-2 to TRBJ2-7; D remains ambiguous. The germline V gene encodes CDR1 SGHAT and CDR2 FQNNGV. The CDR3 loop spans 11 amino acids. The V end lost 4 bases, the J end lost 5 bases, and 6 bases lay between the germline ends. Here the CDR3 DNA reads TGTGCCAGCAGCTCGTTTGACGAGCAGTACTTC. Amino acids: CASSSFDEQYF.

The chain carries TRBV5-6 and TRBJ1-6, with a tentative D call TRBD1 (5 bases). Germline CDR1 and CDR2: SGHDT and YYEEEE. Trimming removed 4 bases from V and 0 bases from J, with 17 bases in between. The CDR3 is made up of 18 amino acids. CDR3: CASSRTPGSSSYNSPLHF. Written as DNA, the CDR3 is TGTGCCAGCAGCCGGACCCCAGGGTCAAGCTCCTATAATTCACCCCTCCACTTT.

V and J are TRBV13 and TRBJ2-7; a possible D gene is TRBD2 (7 bases). The germline V and J ends were trimmed by 4 bases and 2 bases, with 12 bases remaining between them. Germline V gene sequence: CDR1 PRHDT, CDR2 FYEKMQ (reference sequence). The CDR3 runs 14 residues. The CDR3 region is CASSSRGGAYEQYF. DNA of the CDR3: TGTGCCAGCAGCTCCAGAGGGGGGGCCTACGAGCAGTACTTC.

This clone was counted between two and nine times. This sequence joins TRBV7-2 and TRBJ1-2, with TRBD1 as a possible D gene (5 bases). The germline V and J ends were trimmed by 1 base and 4 bases, with 16 bases remaining between them. CDR1 SGHTA and CDR2 FQGNSA come from the germline V gene. The CDR3 is made up of 16 amino acids. This CDR3 reads CASSLEGGAPSYGYTF. In DNA, the CDR3 is TGTGCCAGCAGCTTAGAGGGAGGGGCCCCCAGCTATGGCTACACCTTC.

V usage is TRBV5-6 and J usage is TRBJ1-2; 7 bases are a match to TRBD1. Germline values: CDR1 SGHDT, CDR2 YYEEEE. The CDR3 has 15 amino acids. The ends lost 4 bases at V and 3 bases at J; junction bases unmatched: 9. The CDR3 DNA sequence: TGTGCCAGCAGCCTCAGACCCGGGACAGACTATGGCTACACCTTC. Its translation is CASSLRPGTDYGYTF.

The rearrangement links TRBV9 to TRBJ1-5; D perhaps matches TRBD1 (6 bases). Germline CDR1 and CDR2: SGDLS and YYNGEE. V was clipped by 4 bases and J by 8 bases, with 16 bases between them. The CDR3 totals 14 residues. Here the CDR3 reads CASSNGGGGEPQHF. The CDR3 DNA reads as TGTGCCAGCAGCAACGGGGGGGGCGGCGAGCCCCAGCATTTT.

This clone was counted between two and nine times. The rearrangement uses TRBV7-3 and TRBJ2-7; D unresolved. There are 13 residues in the CDR3. V shed 3 bases and J shed 3 bases, with 9 bases lying between them. Germline V CDR1 and CDR2: SGHTA, FQGTGA. The CDR3 here is CASSFQAFYEQYF. As DNA, the CDR3 is TGTGCCAGCAGCTTCCAGGCCTTCTACGAGCAGTACTTC.

With respect to this clone: Compared with germline, one end of the junction differs, possibly owing to a read error. The V call is TRBV18, the J call TRBJ1-5; 7 nucleotides align to TRBD1. Germline CDR1 reads KGHSH; CDR2 reads LQKENI. There are 15 residues in the CDR3. The CDR3, as DNA: TGTGCCGGCTCACCGACCGGGACAGGCAATCAGCCCCAGCATTTT. Its translation: CAGSPTGTGNQPQHF.

The sample holds a few counts of this clone. The CDR3 DNA sequence: TGTGCCAGCAGCTTAAGCGGGGGGGCAGCTGAGCAGTTCTTC. Residues: CASSLSGGAAEQFF. This chain uses TRBV7-2 with TRBJ2-1; 10 nucleotides align to TRBD2. This CDR3 is built from 14 residues. J gave up 9 bases and V 2 bases, and 4 bases lay outside the gene matches. Germline values: CDR1 SGHTA, CDR2 FQGNSA.

With regard to this clone: The junction and the germline gene differ at one end; a read error may be behind it. The chain has TRBV5-5 and TRBJ2-7, with 9 nucleotides matching TRBD2. Germline V gives CDR1 SGHKS, CDR2 YYEKEE (reference sequence). The CDR3 contains 15 residues. CDR3 in amino acids: CASSQDGLAGNEQYF. The CDR3 DNA reads as TGCGCCAGCAGCCAAGACGGGCTAGCGGGGAACGAGCAGTACTTC.

V and J are TRBV9 and TRBJ2-5; a possible D gene is TRBD2 (5 bases). The germline V gene has CDR1 SGDLS and CDR2 YYNGEE. CDR3 length: 14 amino acids. V was pared by 4 bases and J by 5 bases, with 15 bases between. The CDR3 reads CASSSEAGVETQYF. CDR3 bases: TGTGCCAGCAGCTCAGAGGCGGGCGTGGAGACCCAGTACTTC.

The genes are TRBV7-9 and TRBJ1-1; 9 bases line up with TRBD1. J lost 3 bases, V lost 5 bases, and 4 bases had no gene match. Germline V gives CDR1 SEHNR, CDR2 FQNEAQ (reference sequence). The CDR3 covers 14 residues. The CDR3 nucleotides read TGTGCCAGCAGCCTCGGACAGGGGTACACTGAAGCTTTCTTT. It yields the protein CASSLGQGYTEAFF.

The J gene is TRBJ2-3, the V gene TRBV9; D perhaps matches TRBD2 (7 bases). Per germline, CDR1 SGDLS and CDR2 YYNGEE. V dropped 5 bases and J dropped 0 bases, with 13 bases sitting between them. CDR3 length equals 15 residues. The CDR3: CASRNGGASTDTQYF. The CDR3 bases are TGTGCCAGCAGAAATGGGGGGGCCAGCACAGATACGCAGTATTTT. The variable domain in full, completed from reference TRBV9 and TRBJ2-3, reads DSGVTQTPKHLITATGQRVTLRCSPRSGDLSVYWYQQSLDQGLQFLIQYYNGEERAKGNILERFSAQQFPDLHSELNLSSLELGDSALYFCASRNGGASTDTQYFGPGTRLTVL.

V is TRBV29-1 and J is TRBJ2-7; D call uncertain. Germline V gives CDR1 SQVTM, CDR2 ANQGSEA. The CDR3 is 12 residues long. V dropped 7 bases and J dropped 6 bases, with 16 bases sitting between them. CDR3 nucleotide sequence: TGCAGCGCGGGTCCCGGGTCCCGCGAGCAGTACTTC. As protein: CSAGPGSREQYF.

As regards this clone: A far larger clone is off by one base, so a read error is likely. The CDR3 protein is CASSSGQAYDQYF. CDR3 nucleotides: TGTGCCAGCAGCTCGGGACAGGCCTACGATCAGTACTTC. The gene calls are TRBV7-8 and TRBJ2-7; 8 bases map to TRBD1. Germline lookup yields CDR1 SGHVS and CDR2 FQNEAQ. The CDR3 is 13 amino acids. The full variable domain, its missing parts supplied by reference TRBV7-8 and TRBJ2-7, is GAGVSQSPRYKVAKRGQDVALRCDPISGHVSLFWYQQALGQGPEFLTYFQNEAQLDKSGLPSDRFFAERPEGSVSTLKIQRTQQEDSAVYLCASSSGQAYDQYFGPGTRLTVT.

Only one count was recorded for this clone. The V call is TRBV9, the J call TRBJ1-4, with unresolved D. CDR3 length: 15 residues. With 0 bases removed from V and 4 bases from J, the gap between germline ends came to 10 bases. From germline, CDR1 is SGDLS and CDR2 YYNGEE. CDR3 coding DNA: TGTGCCAGCAGCGTAGCCCCGGGGATTAATGAAAAACTGTTTTTT. As protein: CASSVAPGINEKLFF.

The genes are TRBV6-4 and TRBJ2-3; D is unresolved. CDR3 length: 13 amino acids. V dropped 2 bases and J dropped 3 bases, with 6 bases sitting between them. Germline assignment: CDR1 MRHNA and CDR2 SNTAGT. The CDR3 nucleotides are TGTGCCAGCAGTGACGGCAGTACAGATACGCAGTATTTT. It translates to CASSDGSTDTQYF.

The rearrangement uses TRBV6-1 and TRBJ2-5, with D tentatively TRBD1 (5 bases). The DNA end is a closer match to TRBJ2-7, so the J assignment may be wrong. Germline V gene sequence: CDR1 MNHNS, CDR2 SASEGT. The CDR3 length is 14 residues. This chain's CDR3 is CASSGQGYSYEQYF. As DNA, the CDR3 is TGTGCCAGCAGTGGCCAGGGTTATTCCTACGAGCAGTACTTC.

The V gene is TRBV27, the J gene TRBJ2-2, with TRBD2 identical over 14 bases. The germline CDR1 and CDR2 sequences are MNHEY and SMNVEV (reference sequence). This CDR3 is 17 amino acids long. Germline trimming cut 4 bases from V and 7 bases from J; bases unmatched to any gene: 8. The CDR3 here is CASSSRGGTSGGGELFF. CDR3 nucleotides: TGTGCCAGCAGTTCAAGGGGGGGGACTAGCGGGGGCGGGGAGCTGTTTTTT.

The table lists this clone with a few counts. The rearrangement joins TRBV7-2 to TRBJ2-7; TRBD2 matches 8 bases. The length of the CDR3 is 15 residues. V trimming: 2 bases; J trimming: 0 bases; junction bases outside the gene matches: 3. Germline V gene sequence: CDR1 SGHTA, CDR2 FQGNSA. The CDR3 nucleotides are TGTGCCAGCAGCTTATTTGCGGGGGGCTCCTACGAGCAGTACTTC. It translates to CASSLFAGGSYEQYF. The entire variable domain, with the rest obtained from reference TRBV7-2 and TRBJ2-7, is as follows: GAGVSQSPSNKVTEKGKDVELRCDPISGHTALYWYRQSLGQGLEFLIYFQGNSAPDKSGLPSDRFSAERTGGSVSTLTIQRTQQEDSAVYLCASSLFAGGSYEQYFGPGTRLTVT.

This clone is classed as medium-sized. The chain employs TRBV7-9 and TRBJ1-3, with 7 bases that match TRBD1. This CDR3 is built from 14 residues. V shed 5 bases, J shed 1 base, and the junction held 2 bases outside the gene matches. The V gene's germline CDR1 is SEHNR and CDR2 FQNEAQ (reference sequence). DNA for the CDR3: TGTGCCAGCAGCGCACAGGGGTCTGGAAACACCATATATTTT. Its translation is CASSAQGSGNTIYF.

J is TRBJ1-3 and V is TRBV5-1; D gene uncertain. CDR1 SGHRS and CDR2 YFSETQ come from the germline V gene. Trimming took 3 bases from V and 5 from J, leaving 15 bases between them. This CDR3 contains 15 residues. The CDR3 sequence: CASSSWAGKRNTIYF. The CDR3 region has the DNA TGCGCCAGCAGCTCCTGGGCCGGGAAGAGAAACACCATATATTTT.

This sequence joins TRBV28 and TRBJ2-1, with 9 bases fitting TRBD1. The germline V gene encodes CDR1 MDHEN and CDR2 SYDVKM. J was trimmed by 2 bases and V by 5 bases; bases with no gene match: 4. The CDR3 has 15 amino acids. The DNA of the CDR3 is TGTGCCAGCAGTCTGGGACAGGGACCCTACAATGAGCAGTTCTTC. Translated, it gives CASSLGQGPYNEQFF.